This TCR beta chain was recovered during a study of shared clonotypes between healthy human individuals. CDR1 is SGHTA and CDR2 is FQGNSA in the germline V gene. The CDR3 is made up of 14 amino acids. The V end was cut by 5 bases, the J end by 1 base, with 9 bases between. It was at deep level that the assay was run. Generated by immunoSEQ multiplex PCR, the TCRdb table keeps only in-frame clones and is missing some. Of approximately 510,000 clones listed, around 79% were seen once; the top ten hold over 10%. Points on this clone: The antigen remains undetermined.

The study, taken as a whole, reports: Donors were few, which limited the genetic and exposure-history diversity represented.

The genes are TRBV7-2 and TRBJ2-1; a weak D match, TRBD2 (5 bases). Sequencing input: PBMCs. The receptor was derived from a woman in her forties in good health. Some clones in this sample may be carry-over from other donors' samples. The CDR3 spells CASSETGSYNEQFF. CDR3 nucleotide sequence: TGTGCCAGCAGCGAAACGGGGTCCTACAATGAGCAGTTCTTC.